This T cell receptor (beta chain) appears in the sequencing data of a study of T cells after yellow fever vaccination. This clonotype came up a few times. Antigen: not known. TCRdb passed the 5' RACE reads through MiXCR, listing each CDR3 protein once. The data show about 320,000 distinct CDR3 sequences, around 12% seen once. Study observations and caveats: Only a small proportion of the clonotypes turned up in both the CD4 and the CD8 compartments, likely arising from convergent recombination.

The CDR3 contains 13 residues. Germline V gene sequence: CDR1 SEHNR, CDR2 FQNEAQ (reference sequence). Trimming took 6 bases from V and 7 from J, leaving 15 bases between them. Sequenced here: CD4+ T cells sorted from PBMCs, sampled 15 days after the yellow fever booster vaccination. The sequence derives from a man younger than 35 who received the YFV17D yellow fever vaccine. The gene calls are TRBV7-9 and TRBJ1-2; TRBD1 is a possible D gene (5 bases). This chain's CDR3 is CASRSTVLGGYTF. For the CDR3, the DNA is TGTGCCAGCAGATCGACAGTGTTAGGTGGCTACACCTTC.